These T cell receptor beta chains were read from a single sample in a study of blood T cell repertoires in COVID-19. Clones were sequenced by immunoSEQ multiplex PCR, and TCRdb holds only the in-frame ones, with some missing. The table shows 150,000 to 200,000 clones, with about nine tenths occurring only once. The source material was peripheral blood. All receptors come from a man in his sixties or seventies with active or convalescent COVID-19. Both conserved end residues are part of each CDR3. The D gene is left open where the match is weak. Expanded clones are given a class, and other clones once, few, many or no size at all.

D	size	V	CDR3
TRBD1	.	TRBV5-4	CASSLYGTGGAGTGKLFF
TRBD1	.	TRBV24-1	CATSDSGTGLSYTF
.	.	TRBV28	CASSYGVRGETQYF
TRBD1	.	TRBV5-8	CASTPGTGVSDEQFF
TRBD1	.	TRBV4-3	CASSYGTGGNSYEQYF
.	.	TRBV24-1	CATSDTSPVHTGELFF
TRBD1	.	TRBV27	CASSLTQGTGELFF
.	.	TRBV28	CAISDSPNQPQHF
TRBD2	few	TRBV11-2	CASSSLAGRNEQFF
TRBD1	.	TRBV24-1	CATSDQTGGGLGNTEAFF
.	.	TRBV28	CASSPARALGYTEAFF
TRBD1	.	TRBV3-1/TRBV3-2	CASSLNRGDSPLHF
.	.	TRBV5-6	CASSLVSGVEQYF
TRBD2	.	TRBV11-2	CASSLPGGQDTGELFF
TRBD1	.	TRBV19	CASSILGTVQETQYF
.	once	TRBV29-1	CSVALGSTTNEKLFF
.	.	TRBV6-6	CASSLGQFSNTEAFF
.	.	TRBV12-3/TRBV12-4	CASSLARDSPLHF
TRBD1	.	TRBV6-2/TRBV6-3	CASSFDQGVYEQYF
.	.	TRBV5-3	CARRSRARQGFYEQYF
TRBD1	.	TRBV19	CASSNRGLNNEQFF
.	.	TRBV23-1	CASSPWRTVLFQPQHF
.	.	TRBV7-2	CASSLAGGNSPLHF
TRBD2	.	TRBV6-5	CAGSPGGFSYEQYF
.	.	TRBV27	CASSLAGTHYEQYF